This TCR beta chain was recorded in a study of patients and donors after allogeneic stem cell transplantation. As concerns this clonotype: Germline is not matched at one junction end, which may reflect a read error.

CDR1 is SSHAT and CDR2 is FNYEAQ in the germline V gene (reference sequence). The CDR3 runs to 14 residues. One entry per CDR3 protein results from TCRdb running MiXCR on the RT-PCR reads. The repertoire holds 98,000 or so distinct CDR3 sequences, with 35% to 45% as singletons. V and J are TRBV7-7 and TRBJ2-5; no definite D call. The sequence was obtained from a human donor who was either an allogeneic HSCT recipient or a stem cell or donor lymphocyte infusion donor (not recorded which). It is not recorded whose cells these are; they may come from a transplant donor. The specimen sequenced was blood, either unsorted or a sorted T cell fraction (not recorded which). The CDR3 DNA reads as TGTGCTAGCAGCTTAGCCGGGTTCGAAGAGACCCAGTACTTC. This encodes CASSLAGFEETQYF.